The 25 T cell receptor beta chains in this list originate from one sample, sequenced in a study of blood T cell repertoires in COVID-19. TCRdb keeps only in-frame clones here, not all; method: immunoSEQ multiplex PCR. The profile shows 300,000 to 400,000 clones, roughly 86% of them singletons. Specimen: peripheral blood. The receptors were sampled from a man aged 25 to 40 with COVID-19, enrolled during active disease.

The sample holds many counts of this clone. The chain is built from TRBV11-3 and TRBJ2-2, with a tentative D call TRBD2 (6 bases). The CDR3 runs 15 residues. The V gene lost 3 bases and the J gene lost 4 bases, with 12 bases spanning the gap. Germline assignment: CDR1 SGHNT and CDR2 YENEEA. The CDR3 spells CASSLTGSSTGELFF. CDR3 DNA: TGTGCCAGCAGCTTGACCGGGAGTAGCACCGGGGAGCTGTTTTTT.

The chain employs TRBV30 and TRBJ2-1; the match to TRBD2 covers 9 bases. The junction had 12 bases not matched to a gene; V was cut back by 0 bases and J by 0 bases. The CDR3 covers 19 residues. Germline CDR1 GTSNPN, CDR2 SVGIG (reference sequence). The CDR3 DNA sequence: TGTGCCTGGAGTGTGGGGCGTGTCTTACTAGCGGGCTCCTACAATGAGCAGTTCTTC. It codes for CAWSVGRVLLAGSYNEQFF.

This chain uses TRBV27 with TRBJ2-5; no definite D call. V dropped 0 bases and J dropped 5 bases, with 13 bases sitting between them. Germline V lookup: CDR1 MNHEY, CDR2 SMNVEV (reference sequence). This CDR3 is built from 15 residues. The CDR3 DNA reads TGTGCCAGCAGTTTATCCCCGGGTGGTGGGGAGACCCAGTACTTC. It specifies CASSLSPGGGETQYF.

There are a few counts of this clone. The chain employs TRBV24-1 and TRBJ2-5; weak D call: TRBD1 (6 bases). Trimming removed 7 bases from V and 5 bases from J, with 16 bases in between. From germline, CDR1 is KGHDR and CDR2 SFDVKD. The CDR3 runs to 14 residues. CDR3 region: CATSLGGFGETQYF. CDR3 sequence (DNA): TGTGCCACCAGCCTAGGGGGTTTTGGCGAGACCCAGTACTTC.

The chain uses TRBV29-1 and TRBJ1-3, with 7 bases aligning to TRBD1. Germline loops: CDR1 SQVTM, CDR2 ANQGSEA. Losses at the gene ends were 3 bases for V and 5 bases for J; bases not matched to a gene: 4. The CDR3 is 13 residues long. CDR3 residues: CSVETGSRNTIYF. The CDR3 DNA reads as TGCAGCGTTGAGACAGGGTCTAGAAACACCATATATTTT.

The gene calls are TRBV6-5 and TRBJ2-7; 8 nucleotides align to TRBD2. V was pared by 5 bases and J by 0 bases, with 6 bases of the junction left unmatched. Germline CDR1 and CDR2: MNHEY and SVGAGI. CDR3 length: 15 residues. CDR3 in amino acids: CASSPREGVSYEQYF. CDR3 nucleotides: TGTGCCAGCAGTCCTCGGGAGGGTGTCTCCTACGAGCAGTACTTC.

The chain has TRBV2 and TRBJ1-5, with D possibly matching TRBD1 (5 bases). V was shortened by 0 bases and J by 12 bases, with 15 bases between the two germline ends. The CDR3 loop spans 14 amino acids. From germline, CDR1 is SNHLY and CDR2 FYNNEI. As DNA, the CDR3 is TGTGCCAGCAGTGAAGCCCGGCAGGGCCCTTTCCAGCATTTT. Amino acids: CASSEARQGPFQHF.

The CDR3 region has the DNA TGTGCCAGTTCAGGGACAGTGGAAAATCAGCCCCAGCATTTT. Its protein product is CASSGTVENQPQHF. The V gene is TRBV7-9, the J gene TRBJ1-5; TRBD1 aligns across 7 bases. This CDR3 contains 14 residues. Trimming took 9 bases from V and 4 from J; bases not matched to a gene: 9. CDR1 SEHNR and CDR2 FQNEAQ come from the germline V gene (reference sequence).

The V call is TRBV6-2 or TRBV6-3, the J call TRBJ2-2; 8 positions match TRBD1. This CDR3 has 16 residues. The trim removed 6 bases at V and 2 bases at J, leaving 8 bases unmatched. Germline V gene data show CDR1 as MNHEY and CDR2 as SVGEGT. CDR3 in amino acids: CASSLPRGPNTGELFF. CDR3 coding DNA: TGTGCCAGCAGCCTCCCCAGGGGGCCAAACACCGGGGAGCTGTTTTTT.

The gene calls are TRBV2 and TRBJ2-3; D remains ambiguous. Germline assignment: CDR1 SNHLY and CDR2 FYNNEI. V lost 1 base to trimming and J lost 1 base, with 18 bases between them. This CDR3 is built from 18 residues. The CDR3 coding sequence is TGTGCCAGCAGTGAAGAAGAGATGGCGGCGTCCCGCACAGATACGCAGTATTTT. Translated: CASSEEEMAASRTDTQYF. Full variable domain (missing parts from reference TRBV2 and TRBJ2-3): EPEVTQTPSHQVTQMGQEVILRCVPISNHLYFYWYRQILGQKVEFLVSFYNNEISEKSEIFDDQFSVERPDGSNFTLKIRSTKLEDSAMYFCASSEEEMAASRTDTQYFGPGTRLTVL.

The rearrangement uses TRBV7-2 and TRBJ2-7; 8 bases are shared with TRBD1. The CDR3 spans 14 residues. The V gene end was trimmed by 5 bases and the J gene end by 4 bases; junction bases not matched to a gene: 7. Germline-derived CDR1 and CDR2 are SGHTA and FQGNSA. The CDR3 DNA reads as TGTGCCAGCAGCCCTCGGACAGGGTCGTACGAGCAGTACTTC. It translates to CASSPRTGSYEQYF.

V and J are TRBV4-2 and TRBJ1-1; D not resolved. CDR1 and CDR2 from the germline V gene are LGHNA and YNFKEQ. The CDR3 loop spans 15 amino acids. Trimming removed 3 bases at V and 0 bases at J, with 11 bases between. The CDR3 loop is CASSQPGFMNTEAFF. The CDR3 DNA reads as TGTGCCAGCAGCCAGCCGGGATTTATGAACACTGAAGCTTTCTTT.

This rearrangement joins TRBV11-2 to TRBJ2-2, with a tentative D call TRBD1 (6 bases). CDR1 and CDR2 (germline): SGHAT, FQNNGV. The CDR3 runs to 14 residues. With 5 bases removed from V and 1 base from J, the gap between germline ends came to 8 bases. CDR3 sequence: CASSPGQNTGELFF. The CDR3 region has the DNA TGTGCCAGCAGCCCGGGACAGAACACCGGGGAGCTGTTTTTT. Complete variable domain (other parts from reference TRBV11-2 and TRBJ2-2): EAGVAQSPRYKIIEKRQSVAFWCNPISGHATLYWYQQILGQGPKLLIQFQNNGVVDDSQLPKDRFSAERLKGVDSTLKIQPAKLEDSAVYLCASSPGQNTGELFFGEGSRLTVL.

CDR3 region: CASSPSINPGNTEAFF. CDR3 in DNA: TGTGCCAGCTCACCGAGTATCAACCCAGGGAACACTGAAGCTTTCTTT. The rearrangement links TRBV18 to TRBJ1-1; unclear D gene. Trimming cost V 3 bases and J 1 base, with 15 bases left between them. Germline V gives CDR1 KGHSH, CDR2 LQKENI. The CDR3 length is 16 residues.

The rearrangement joins TRBV30 to TRBJ1-1; no firm D call. CDR3 size: 14 residues. The ends were cut back, 0 bases at V and 6 bases at J, with 14 bases in the middle. CDR1 GTSNPN and CDR2 SVGIG come from the germline V gene (reference sequence). CDR3 in DNA: TGTGCCTGGAGTGTACGAGCAGGAAGGTCTGAAGCTTTCTTT. Translated, it gives CAWSVRAGRSEAFF.

On this clone: Because the CDR3's place on the DNA is in doubt, the DNA is left out and the CDR3 is given as listed by TCRdb. The chain couples TRBV28 to TRBJ2-5; the table gives TRBD1 as D, unverified against the DNA. From germline, CDR1 is MDHEN and CDR2 SYDVKM. 15 amino acids form the CDR3, both terminal residues included. This CDR3 reads CASSSSDRVFGTQYF.

V gene TRBV5-1 combines with J gene TRBJ1-1, with D possibly being TRBD1 (5 bases). Germline CDR1 reads SGHRS; CDR2 reads YFSETQ. Deletions cut 6 bases from V and 0 bases from J, with 18 bases between. This CDR3 is 16 amino acids long. The CDR3 bases are TGCGCCAGCAACCCTCACGCCGGGGGGGTGAACACTGAAGCTTTCTTT. It yields the protein CASNPHAGGVNTEAFF. Full variable domain (outside the CDR3, taken from reference TRBV5-1 and TRBJ1-1): KAGVTQTPRYLIKTRGQQVTLSCSPISGHRSVSWYQQTPGQGLQFLFEYFSETQRNKGNFPGRFSGRQFSNSRSEMNVSTLELGDSALYLCASNPHAGGVNTEAFFGQGTRLTVV.

The chain uses TRBV25-1 and TRBJ1-2, with 8 bases fitting TRBD1. This CDR3 region has 13 residues. With V trimmed by 5 bases and J by 6 bases, 5 bases remained unmatched. Looked up from germline, CDR1 is MGHDK and CDR2 is SYGVNS. The CDR3 loop is CASSLTGVNGYTF. The CDR3 DNA is TGTGCCAGCAGTCTGACAGGGGTAAATGGCTACACCTTC.

The chain couples TRBV24-1 to TRBJ1-3, with 9 bases matching TRBD1. This CDR3 spans 15 amino acids. The V gene end was trimmed by 3 bases and the J gene end by 4 bases; junction bases not matched to a gene: 3. CDR1 and CDR2 from the germline V gene are KGHDR and SFDVKD. In DNA form, the CDR3 reads TGTGCCACCAGTGATCGGGGACAGGGAGGAAACACCATATATTTT. Amino acids: CATSDRGQGGNTIYF.

This chain joins TRBV5-5 and TRBJ2-7; the match to TRBD1 covers 9 bases. The junction had 16 bases not matched to a gene; V was cut back by 4 bases and J by 8 bases. The germline V gene has CDR1 SGHKS and CDR2 YYEKEE (reference sequence). CDR3 size: 16 residues. The CDR3 coding sequence is TGTGCCAGCAGCGGTAATGGAATGGGACAGGGCGGTAAGCAGTACTTC. This gives the protein CASSGNGMGQGGKQYF. Filled out from reference TRBV5-5 and TRBJ2-7, the complete variable domain reads DAGVTQSPTHLIKTRGQQVTLRCSPISGHKSVSWYQQVLGQGPQFIFQYYEKEERGRGNFPDRFSARQFPNYSSELNVNALLLGDSALYLCASSGNGMGQGGKQYFGPGTRLTVT.

This rearrangement joins TRBV12-3 or TRBV12-4 to TRBJ1-3; the D is unclear. V gave up 5 bases and J gave up 8 bases, with 7 bases separating them. This CDR3 contains 11 residues. The CDR3 reads CASSPRDTIYF. The CDR3 coding sequence is TGTGCCAGCAGTCCCCGGGACACCATATATTTT.

The rearrangement joins TRBV9 to TRBJ2-2; D is possibly TRBD2 (5 bases). CDR3 length: 15 residues. Trimming cost V 0 bases and J 1 base, with 7 bases left between them. Germline CDR1 reads SGDLS; CDR2 reads YYNGEE. The CDR3 bases are TGTGCCAGCAGCGTAGCGGGGAGGAACACCGGGGAGCTGTTTTTT. Residues: CASSVAGRNTGELFF.

This sequence joins TRBV28 and TRBJ1-6, with D possibly matching TRBD1 (6 bases). The CDR3 has 18 residues. Trimming shortened V by 1 base and J by 1 base, and 14 bases separated the two germline ends. Germline V gene data show CDR1 as MDHEN and CDR2 as SYDVKM. The chain's CDR3 is CASSLLYTRGSYNSPLHF. CDR3 nucleotides: TGTGCCAGCAGTTTATTGTATACCAGGGGATCCTATAATTCACCCCTCCACTTT.

This clone has just one count. The chain's CDR3 is CASSPGQDYEQYF. Written as DNA, the CDR3 is TGTGCCAGCAGTCCGGGACAGGACTACGAGCAGTACTTC. The rearrangement uses TRBV28 and TRBJ2-7; 8 bases line up with TRBD1. Germline assignment: CDR1 MDHEN and CDR2 SYDVKM. After removal of 5 bases from V and 3 bases from J, the junction contained 3 bases not matched to a gene. This CDR3 region has 13 residues.

The chain links TRBV4-1 to TRBJ1-6, with D maybe TRBD1 (6 bases). Looked up from germline, CDR1 is MGHRA and CDR2 is YSYEKL. V was pared by 3 bases and J by 0 bases, with 21 bases between. The CDR3 runs 20 residues. The CDR3 nucleotides read TGCGCCAGCAGCCAGAGGCGCTTCGGAACAGGGAGCTCCTATAATTCACCCCTCCACTTT. Translating it yields CASSQRRFGTGSSYNSPLHF.